In this sample, the clone carrying this TCR beta chain turned up a few times. Its antigen is still unknown. The entry originates in a study of identical twins. Whole-study results and caveats: The study drew conclusions from cross-sectional statistical analysis, not from following the same donors. Zero-insertion analyses could be partly confounded by invariant MAIT and iNKT cells. The more abundant beta clonotypes in cord blood had fewer insertions, and memory repertoires did not show this.

This CDR3 comprises 14 residues. Germline-derived CDR1 and CDR2 are SGHVS and FNYEAQ. Trimming pared 4 bases from V and 0 bases from J, leaving 6 bases between. TCRdb analysed the 5' RACE reads with MiXCR anew, one entry per CDR3 protein. This sample has hundreds of thousands of distinct CDR3 sequences, with over 8.5% found just once. These data were also filed under a second study, of yellow fever vaccine responses in identical twins.

The sequencing sample was made of PBMCs. V gene TRBV7-6 combines with J gene TRBJ2-2; D is uncertain. This TCR came from a woman under 30 in good health. The CDR3 DNA reads TGTGCCAGCAGCTCAGAATCGAACACCGGGGAGCTGTTTTTT. Its protein product is CASSSESNTGELFF. The full variable domain, its missing parts supplied by reference TRBV7-6 and TRBJ2-2, is GAGVSQSPRYKVTKRGQDVALRCDPISGHVSLYWYRQALGQGPEFLTYFNYEAQQDKSGLPNDRFSAERPEGSISTLTIQRTEQRDSAMYRCASSSESNTGELFFGEGSRLTVL.